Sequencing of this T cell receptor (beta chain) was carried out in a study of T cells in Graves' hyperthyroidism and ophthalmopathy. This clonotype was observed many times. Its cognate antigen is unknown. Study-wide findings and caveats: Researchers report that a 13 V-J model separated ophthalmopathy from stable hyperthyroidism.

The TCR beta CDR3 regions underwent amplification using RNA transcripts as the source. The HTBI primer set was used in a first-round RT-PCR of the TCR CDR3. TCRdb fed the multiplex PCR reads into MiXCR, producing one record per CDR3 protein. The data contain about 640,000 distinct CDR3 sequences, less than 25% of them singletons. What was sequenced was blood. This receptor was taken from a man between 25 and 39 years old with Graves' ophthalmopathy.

The CDR3 reads CASSLAGYGSPLHF. CDR3 coding DNA: TGCGCCAGCAGCTTGGCCGGCTACGGGTCACCCCTCCACTTT. The chain uses TRBV5-1 and TRBJ1-6; D is unclear. Trimming cost V 0 bases and J 10 bases, with 11 bases left between them. The CDR3 runs to 14 residues. Germline V gene lookup returns CDR1 SGHRS and CDR2 YFSETQ.